This T cell receptor beta chain was profiled in a study of vaccination and CD4 T cells after COVID-19. Overall study results and limits: Median SARS-CoV-2-reactive clonotypes rose from roughly 19 to 38, not significantly.

Treatment indicated: approximately 11-day PBMC culture with coronavirus spike peptide pools or control peptides (ViraFEST assay). Isolation of CD4+ T cells by negative selection took place after nine to ten days of culture. Germline V gene data show CDR1 as MNHNS and CDR2 as SASEGT. The V gene end was trimmed by 2 bases and the J gene end by 0 bases; junction bases not matched to a gene: 0. CDR3 length: 15 residues. This clonotype was seen a few times. The target antigen is unknown. At the Johns Hopkins FTIC core, DNA taken from cultured CD4+ T cells was sequenced by way of the Oncomine TCR Beta short-read assay. Genomic DNA from cultured CD4+ T cells was extracted. TCRdb recomputed calls from the PCR reads with MiXCR, one row per CDR3 protein. Of some 15,000 distinct CDR3 sequences listed, 53% were seen once; the top ten hold approximately 12%.

Sequenced: CD4+ T cells from blood, cultured in vitro. V usage is TRBV6-1 and J usage is TRBJ2-1; TRBD2 matches 8 bases. This TCR derives from a human donor who had recovered from COVID-19. The CDR3, as DNA: TGTGCCAGCAGTGAACTAGCGGGCTCCTACAATGAGCAGTTCTTC. Translating gives CASSELAGSYNEQFF.